The 13 T cell receptor beta chains below were found in one sample sequenced in a study of blood T cell repertoires in COVID-19. The protocol was immunoSEQ multiplex PCR, while the TCRdb copy is restricted to in-frame clones and leaves out a portion. The data contain 55,000 to 95,000 clones, roughly 85% of them singletons. Sequencing was carried out using peripheral blood. The receptors originated from a woman aged 55 to 70 with acute or convalescent COVID-19.

The chain uses TRBV29-1 and TRBJ1-2; TRBD1 might be the D (6 bases). V was trimmed by 7 bases and J by 8 bases, leaving 14 bases between them. The length of the CDR3 is 11 residues. Germline V gene sequence: CDR1 SQVTM, CDR2 ANQGSEA. CDR3 residues: CSATGYGGYTF. The DNA of the CDR3 is TGCAGCGCAACAGGGTACGGCGGCTACACCTTC.

V gene TRBV7-9 combines with J gene TRBJ1-1; TRBD1 is a possible D gene (5 bases). The germline V gene has CDR1 SEHNR and CDR2 FQNEAQ (reference sequence). V was clipped by 5 bases and J by 3 bases, with 13 bases between them. The CDR3 has 14 residues. The CDR3 bases are TGTGCCAGCAGCCTCGATTGGGGGGACACTGAAGCTTTCTTT. This encodes CASSLDWGDTEAFF. The full variable domain, rest sourced from reference TRBV7-9 and TRBJ1-1, is DTGVSQNPRHKITKRGQNVTFRCDPISEHNRLYWYRQTLGQGPEFLTYFQNEAQLEKSRLLSDRFSAERPKGSFSTLEIQRTEQGDSAMYLCASSLDWGDTEAFFGQGTRLTVV.

On this clone itself: At one end, the junction sequence differs from germline, possibly due to a read error. This chain links TRBV7-7 with TRBJ2-2, with D tentatively TRBD1 (5 bases). The germline V gene has CDR1 SSHAT and CDR2 FNYEAQ (reference sequence). The CDR3 has 15 amino acids. The CDR3 spells CASSLGHPSTGELFF. CDR3 DNA: TGTGCTAGCAGCCTCGGACACCCTAGTACCGGGGAGCTGTTTTTT.

CDR3: CASSPELGPPATQYF. CDR3 DNA: TGTGCCAGCAGCCCCGAGCTGGGGCCGCCCGCGACCCAGTACTTC. The chain recombines TRBV7-2 with TRBJ2-5, with D perhaps TRBD1 (5 bases). V was pared by 5 bases and J by 7 bases, with 20 bases between. The CDR3 is 15 residues long. CDR1 and CDR2 (germline): SGHTA, FQGNSA.

The rearrangement links TRBV6-4 to TRBJ2-2; TRBD2 aligns across 7 bases. The CDR3 runs to 22 residues. Trimming removed 2 bases from V and 2 bases from J; junction bases left unmatched: 23. Germline CDR1 reads MRHNA; CDR2 reads SNTAGT. The CDR3 region has the DNA TGTGCCAGCAGTGACGAGCCCAAGGGAGGTCGGGTAGCGGGTTCCAACACCGGGGAGCTGTTTTTT. Residues: CASSDEPKGGRVAGSNTGELFF.

The chain has TRBV27 and TRBJ2-7, with 9 bases aligning to TRBD1. Germline CDR1 reads MNHEY; CDR2 reads SMNVEV (reference sequence). V lost 2 bases and J lost 2; bases outside the gene matches: 4. The CDR3 covers 15 residues. The CDR3 reads CASSLVGQGTYEQYF. The CDR3 DNA reads as TGTGCCAGCAGTTTAGTGGGACAGGGAACCTACGAGCAGTACTTC.

This clone was counted between two and nine times. V and J are TRBV5-1 and TRBJ1-6; 9 bases map to TRBD1. There are 15 residues in the CDR3. The germline gives CDR1 SGHRS, CDR2 YFSETQ. The ends lost 4 bases at V and 5 bases at J; junction bases unmatched: 4. The CDR3 loop reads CASSPWTGDNSPLHF. The CDR3 nucleotides are TGCGCCAGCAGCCCCTGGACAGGGGATAATTCACCCCTCCACTTT.

This rearrangement joins TRBV7-8 to TRBJ2-5; 8 nucleotides agree with TRBD2. Per germline, CDR1 SGHVS and CDR2 FQNEAQ. This CDR3 region has 16 residues. Unmatched junction bases numbered 10, after V lost 2 bases and J lost 5 bases. DNA for the CDR3: TGTGCCAGCAGCTTAACTAGCGGTCTTGTGGTGGAGACCCAGTACTTC. This gives the protein CASSLTSGLVVETQYF.

V usage is TRBV9 and J usage is TRBJ1-1, with D unclear. The CDR3 loop spans 13 amino acids. V was pared by 0 bases and J by 8 bases, with 11 bases between. Germline V lookup: CDR1 SGDLS, CDR2 YYNGEE. The CDR3 protein is CASSVGRGNEAFF. The CDR3 DNA is TGTGCCAGCAGCGTAGGACGGGGAAACGAAGCTTTCTTT. Based on the CDR3 plus reference TRBV9 and TRBJ1-1, the full variable domain is DSGVTQTPKHLITATGQRVTLRCSPRSGDLSVYWYQQSLDQGLQFLIQYYNGEERAKGNILERFSAQQFPDLHSELNLSSLELGDSALYFCASSVGRGNEAFFGQGTRLTVV.

This clone showed up just once. The chain links TRBV18 to TRBJ1-5; TRBD1 agrees at 10 bases. Germline V lookup: CDR1 KGHSH, CDR2 LQKENI. The trim removed 5 bases at V and 6 bases at J, leaving 7 bases unmatched. There are 15 residues in the CDR3. CDR3 loop: CASSSGQGRGQPQHF. The CDR3 nucleotides are TGTGCCAGCTCATCGGGACAGGGGAGAGGTCAGCCCCAGCATTTT.

The V call is TRBV27, the J call TRBJ2-1, with D perhaps matching TRBD1 (5 bases). Trimming left V 3 bases short and J 0 bases short, with 9 bases between. Germline loops: CDR1 MNHEY, CDR2 SMNVEV (reference sequence). This CDR3 spans 15 amino acids. CDR3 in amino acids: CASSFIQGSYNEQFF. CDR3 sequence (DNA): TGTGCCAGCAGTTTTATCCAGGGCTCCTACAATGAGCAGTTCTTC.

This clone was detected only once. The CDR3 here is CASSVGAGKYYNEQFF. The DNA of the CDR3 is TGTGCCAGCAGCGTAGGTGCGGGAAAGTACTACAATGAGCAGTTCTTC. The chain is built from TRBV9 and TRBJ2-1; possible D gene TRBD2, 6 bases. The CDR3 is made up of 16 amino acids. CDR1 is SGDLS and CDR2 is YYNGEE in the germline V gene. V dropped 0 bases and J dropped 3 bases, with 13 bases sitting between them.

The J gene is TRBJ2-7, the V gene TRBV29-1, with TRBD2 matching over 15 bases. The CDR3 loop spans 16 amino acids. Germline V gives CDR1 SQVTM, CDR2 ANQGSEA. After removal of 6 bases from V and 2 bases from J, the junction contained 8 bases not matched to a gene. The CDR3 reads CSVGTSGRRGTYEQYF. The CDR3 DNA reads TGCAGCGTCGGGACTAGCGGGAGGCGGGGGACCTACGAGCAGTACTTC.